This entry lists 20 T cell receptor beta chains sequenced from one sample in a study of post-analysis software for immune sequencing data. Unique molecular identifiers were built into the TCR beta cDNA libraries. MiXCR, applied by TCRdb to the PCR reads, yields one record per CDR3 protein. This table holds a few hundred thousand distinct CDR3 sequences, over 30% found once. Findings and caveats of the study: In patients, TRBV5-6, TRBV5-1 and TRBV20-1 belonged to five TRBV segments found more frequently than in controls.

Their cognate antigens are unknown. What was sequenced was blood. These receptors came from a girl aged 2-10 years with multiple sclerosis.

The V call is TRBV5-1, the J call TRBJ1-2; 9 nucleotides agree with TRBD1. This CDR3 has 13 amino acids. CDR1 and CDR2 (germline): SGHRS, YFSETQ. V trimming: 5 bases; J trimming: 6 bases; junction bases outside the gene matches: 5. The CDR3 here is CASRLRTGDGYTF. The CDR3 DNA follows: TGCGCCAGCAGACTCCGGACAGGGGATGGCTACACCTTC.

The chain recombines TRBV20-1 with TRBJ2-7, with 10 bases that match TRBD2. The J segment lost 4 bases and the V segment lost 1 base, leaving 7 bases of the junction unmatched. CDR3 length: 15 amino acids. Germline V gene data show CDR1 as DFQATT and CDR2 as SNEGSKA (reference sequence). This CDR3 reads CSARGPSSGSYEQYF. Written as DNA, the CDR3 is TGCAGTGCTAGAGGGCCTTCTAGCGGGAGTTACGAGCAGTACTTC.

The chain employs TRBV4-3 and TRBJ2-7; 9 positions match TRBD2. The V segment lost 1 base and the J segment 7 bases; nucleotides outside the gene matches: 14. The CDR3 runs 17 residues. Germline V CDR1 and CDR2: LGHNA, YSLEER. The DNA of the CDR3 is TGCGCCAGCAGCCAAGTTGCGGGAGGGCCGCGGTACAATGAGCAGTACTTC. This translates into CASSQVAGGPRYNEQYF.

Note on this clonotype: Compared with germline, one end of the junction differs, possibly owing to a read error. This chain connects TRBV7-9 to TRBJ2-7, with 10 bases aligning to TRBD1. The CDR3 is made up of 16 amino acids. CDR1 SEHNR and CDR2 FQNEAQ come from the germline V gene (reference sequence). CDR3 protein: CVSSGRDRGGRYEQYF. In DNA, the CDR3 is TGTGTCAGCAGCGGACGGGACAGGGGAGGACGCTACGAGCAGTACTTC.

The V and J genes are TRBV2 and TRBJ2-5; 9 bases match TRBD1. From germline, CDR1 is SNHLY and CDR2 FYNNEI. Unmatched junction bases numbered 10, after V lost 7 bases and J lost 4 bases. The CDR3 covers 15 residues. The CDR3 sequence: CASTQSGTGRETQYF. DNA of the CDR3: TGTGCCAGCACTCAAAGCGGGACAGGGAGAGAGACCCAGTACTTC.

In its sample, this clonotype was seen a few times. CDR3 amino acids: CSAREEQPRGYGYTF. The CDR3 DNA sequence: TGCAGTGCTAGAGAGGAACAGCCACGGGGCTATGGCTACACCTTC. V gene TRBV20-1 combines with J gene TRBJ1-2; D is unclear. CDR1 is DFQATT, CDR2 SNEGSKA, per germline (reference sequence). The V and J ends lost 0 bases and 4 bases respectively, with 15 bases between them. This CDR3 has 15 residues.

This clonotype was observed a handful of times. This chain links TRBV20-1 with TRBJ2-1, with D unclear. The germline CDR1 and CDR2 sequences are DFQATT and SNEGSKA (reference sequence). The ends were cut back, 3 bases at V and 0 bases at J, with 21 bases in the middle. CDR3 size: 18 residues. The CDR3 nucleotides are TGCAGTGCTAGTATCCTGTACACCGCCTTAAGCTCCTACAATGAGCAGTTCTTC. As protein: CSASILYTALSSYNEQFF.

V is TRBV7-2 and J is TRBJ1-1; D call uncertain. The germline V gene encodes CDR1 SGHTA and CDR2 FQGNSA. The CDR3 covers 13 residues. With 1 base removed from V and 7 bases from J, the gap between germline ends came to 10 bases. As DNA, the CDR3 is TGTGCCAGCAGCTTAGTTCCAAGCCGTGAAGCTTTCTTT. Encoded protein: CASSLVPSREAFF.

The chain uses TRBV28 and TRBJ2-7; 8 nucleotides agree with TRBD1. J lost 0 bases, V lost 6 bases, and 7 bases had no gene match. Germline V gene data show CDR1 as MDHEN and CDR2 as SYDVKM. The CDR3 runs to 15 residues. CDR3 amino acids: CASRGTGDFSYEQYF. The CDR3 DNA follows: TGTGCCAGCAGGGGGACAGGAGATTTCTCCTACGAGCAGTACTTC.

The chain uses TRBV12-3 or TRBV12-4 and TRBJ2-5; no definite D call. The V gene lost 6 bases and the J gene lost 2 bases, with 7 bases spanning the gap. The CDR3 totals 12 residues. CDR3 residues: CASRPLQETQYF. CDR3 nucleotide sequence: TGTGCCAGCAGACCTCTTCAAGAGACCCAGTACTTC.

The rearrangement joins TRBV5-1 to TRBJ2-4; TRBD2 aligns across 9 bases. The CDR3 consists of 16 residues. V dropped 4 bases and J dropped 13; count of bases not matched to a gene: 18. Per the germline V gene, CDR1 is SGHRS and CDR2 is YFSETQ. The CDR3 loop reads CASSQLETSGPYGQYF. In DNA, the CDR3 is TGCGCCAGCAGCCAACTTGAGACTAGCGGTCCCTACGGGCAGTACTTC.

This clonotype occurred a few times. The chain combines TRBV6-5 with TRBJ1-4, with D unresolved. The length of the CDR3 is 11 residues. Per germline, CDR1 MNHEY and CDR2 SVGAGI. Between the trimmed V and J ends, which lost 7 bases and 8 bases, there was a span of 8 bases. The CDR3 region has the DNA TGTGCCAGCACCTCCGGAGAAAAACTGTTTTTT. This codes for CASTSGEKLFF.

This chain connects TRBV5-6 to TRBJ2-5; D is ambiguous. V was clipped by 4 bases and J by 5 bases, with 12 bases between them. The CDR3 consists of 13 residues. Germline V gene lookup returns CDR1 SGHDT and CDR2 YYEEEE. CDR3 in DNA: TGTGCCAGCAGCCTTTTTGGGCTGGAGACCCAGTACTTC. Amino acid sequence: CASSLFGLETQYF.

This clonotype has more than one count but fewer than ten. J is TRBJ2-6 and V is TRBV9; D uncertain. Trimming removed 0 bases from V and 1 base from J, with 20 bases in between. From germline, CDR1 is SGDLS and CDR2 YYNGEE. CDR3 size: 20 residues. Here the CDR3 reads CASSVGFPQVQISGANVLTF. In nucleotides, the CDR3 is TGTGCCAGCAGCGTAGGATTCCCTCAGGTGCAAATTTCTGGGGCCAACGTCCTGACTTTC.

This clonotype was counted between two and nine times. The chain joins TRBV7-9 to TRBJ1-4; no definite D call. V lost 1 base to trimming and J lost 7 bases, with 7 bases between them. Germline CDR1 SEHNR, CDR2 FQNEAQ (reference sequence). The CDR3 consists of 13 residues. CDR3 nucleotides: TGTGCCAGCAGCTTAGTCATAGGTGAAAAACTGTTTTTT. This gives the protein CASSLVIGEKLFF. The variable domain in full, completed from reference TRBV7-9 and TRBJ1-4, reads DTGVSQNPRHKITKRGQNVTFRCDPISEHNRLYWYRQTLGQGPEFLTYFQNEAQLEKSRLLSDRFSAERPKGSFSTLEIQRTEQGDSAMYLCASSLVIGEKLFFGSGTQLSVL.

The rearrangement links TRBV29-1 to TRBJ1-1; maybe TRBD1 (5 bases). The germline gives CDR1 SQVTM, CDR2 ANQGSEA. Trimming took off 2 bases at V and 0 bases at J, with 10 bases between the two ends. This CDR3 has 14 amino acids. DNA for the CDR3: TGCAGCGTTGAACCAGACAGCATGAACACTGAAGCTTTCTTT. Protein sequence: CSVEPDSMNTEAFF.

V and J are TRBV6-5 and TRBJ2-3, with 11 bases lining up with TRBD2. V trimming: 2 bases; J trimming: 2 bases; junction bases outside the gene matches: 9. The CDR3 is made up of 18 amino acids. CDR1 and CDR2 from the germline V gene are MNHEY and SVGAGI. CDR3 region: CASSYATSGTPSTDTQYF. The CDR3 DNA reads TGTGCCAGCAGTTACGCGACTAGCGGGACGCCCTCCACAGATACGCAGTATTTT.

This chain links TRBV12-3 or TRBV12-4 with TRBJ1-1, with a possible D match to TRBD1 (5 bases). The V and J ends lost 6 bases and 10 bases respectively, with 15 bases between them. CDR3 size: 12 residues. This CDR3 is CASRTKGSSAFF. CDR3 nucleotides: TGTGCCAGCAGGACAAAGGGGAGTTCAGCTTTCTTT.

To note about this clonotype: A much more abundant neighbour one base away suggests this may be a read error. This chain joins TRBV5-1 and TRBJ2-1, with D perhaps given as TRBD1 or TRBD2 (5 bases each). Germline V gives CDR1 SGHRS, CDR2 YFSETQ. The CDR3 loop spans 13 amino acids. CDR3: CANSFRGDNEQFF. The CDR3 DNA sequence: TGCGCCAACAGCTTTAGGGGAGATAATGAGCAGTTCTTC.

This clonotype was seen a few times. The chain employs TRBV29-1 and TRBJ2-1; no reliable D call. The germline gives CDR1 SQVTM, CDR2 ANQGSEA. This CDR3 has 13 residues. The V gene lost 5 bases and the J gene lost 0 bases, with 8 bases spanning the gap. The CDR3 protein is CSVTRSSYNEQFF. CDR3 coding DNA: TGCAGCGTTACCCGTAGCTCCTACAATGAGCAGTTCTTC.